This T cell receptor (beta chain) was found in a study of blood T cell repertoires in COVID-19. Across the study: PBMCs, B-cell-depleted T cells, or T cells were the source of the cDNA or gDNA that made up the material.

V lost 3 bases and J 2 bases, leaving 11 bases between the germline ends. The germline gives CDR1 KGHSH, CDR2 LQKENI. The CDR3 contains 16 residues. Original processing notes: Reference gene primer amplification in the assay estimated nucleated cell counts. Repertoires were generated with immunoSEQ multiplex PCR, while TCRdb's copy carries only in-frame clones and drops some. V and J calls and clone size are copied from that table; D and trimming were computed from the DNA. The sample shows some 230,000 clones, about four fifths of them seen only once. Participants were aged about 18 to 89 years from roughly 26 US areas. Cohort placement rested on clinical history that participants reported themselves.

The chain recombines TRBV18 with TRBJ2-6; a weak D match, TRBD1 (6 bases). Sample: PBMCs or T cells enriched from blood (not recorded which). The sequence was collected from a woman aged 35 to 49 with acute COVID-19. The CDR3 loop reads CASSPTGQTGANVLTF. CDR3 nucleotide sequence: TGTGCCAGCTCACCTACGGGACAAACTGGGGCCAACGTCCTGACTTTC. The full variable domain, its missing parts supplied by reference TRBV18 and TRBJ2-6, is NAGVMQNPRHLVRRRGQEARLRCSPMKGHSHVYWYRQLPEEGLKFMVYLQKENIIDESGMPKERFSAEFPKEGPSILRIQQVVRGDSAAYFCASSPTGQTGANVLTFGAGSRLTVL.